The rows below give T cell receptor beta chains drawn from one sample of a study of blood T cells in healthy people across ages. TCRdb redid the calling of the 5' RACE reads with MiXCR, one entry per CDR3 protein. The sample includes 850,000 to 1,000,000 distinct CDR3 sequences, just over 50% of them seen just once. Specimen: blood. These receptor sequences come from a woman aged 60-75 years in good health. The CDR3 runs from the conserved cysteine through the conserved F or W. A D gene is named only where the DNA matches it firmly. Rows may omit the clone size; those that give it use once, few, many or a size class.

V: TRBV4-3; size: NA; D: TRBD2; J: TRBJ2-7; DNA: TGCGCCAGCAGCCAAGATAGGTCGCTAGCGGGAGCCTACGAGCAGTACTTC; CDR3: CASSQDRSLAGAYEQYF
V: TRBV3-1; size: NA; D: NA; J: TRBJ2-7; DNA: TGTGCCAGCAGCCAAACCCGCGACTACGAGCAGTACTTC; CDR3: CASSQTRDYEQYF
V: TRBV6-2/TRBV6-3; size: NA; D: NA; J: TRBJ2-5; DNA: TGTGCCAGCAGTTACTCTGGCAGGGGGCGGGAGTACACTCAGTACTTC; CDR3: CASSYSGRGREYTQYF
V: TRBV5-1; size: few; D: NA; J: TRBJ2-1; DNA: TGCGCCAGCAGCTTGCTAAGGGGGTACTACAATGAGCAGTTCTTC; CDR3: CASSLLRGYYNEQFF
V: TRBV12-3/TRBV12-4; size: few; D: NA; J: TRBJ2-5; DNA: TGTGCCAGCAGTTTTGGAGTTGAAGAGACCCAGTACTTC; CDR3: CASSFGVEETQYF
V: TRBV4-1; size: few; D: NA; J: TRBJ2-1; DNA: TGCGCCAGCAGCCAAGATGGTGGCGGCGCCTACAATGAGCAGTTCTTC; CDR3: CASSQDGGGAYNEQFF
V: TRBV27; size: NA; D: NA; J: TRBJ1-1; DNA: TGTGCCAGCAGTTCTCAACTCGGGGGTGGGAACACTGAAGCTTTCTTT; CDR3: CASSSQLGGGNTEAFF
V: TRBV20-1; size: few; D: NA; J: TRBJ2-5; DNA: TGCAGTGCTAGCCCCTCGACAGCTGAGCAGTACTTC; CDR3: CSASPSTAEQYF
V: TRBV6-6; size: NA; D: TRBD1; J: TRBJ2-7; DNA: TGTGCCAGCAGTTCGGGACAGGGAGAGATCTACGAGCAGTACTTC; CDR3: CASSSGQGEIYEQYF
V: TRBV20-1; size: NA; D: NA; J: TRBJ2-7; DNA: TGCAGTGCTTTAACCGGGACGCACTACGAGCAGTACTTC; CDR3: CSALTGTHYEQYF
V: TRBV4-1; size: NA; D: TRBD1; J: TRBJ2-5; DNA: TGCGCCAGCAGCCAAGTAGGGGGCGCGATCCAGACCCAGTACTTC; CDR3: CASSQVGGAIQTQYF
V: TRBV6-5; size: NA; D: TRBD2; J: TRBJ2-1; DNA: TGTGCCAGCAGCCTCGGGGCGGGAGACCTTTTGTGGCAGTTCTTC; CDR3: CASSLGAGDLLWQFF
V: TRBV18; size: NA; D: TRBD2; J: TRBJ2-5; DNA: TGTGCCAGCTCACCGAGCCGGATTAGCGGGAGGGTCCCAGAGACCCAGTACTTC; CDR3: CASSPSRISGRVPETQYF
V: TRBV4-1; size: NA; D: NA; J: TRBJ2-1; DNA: TGCGCCAGCAGCCAAGATGATTTGGGAGTGACCTACAATGAGCAGTTCTTC; CDR3: CASSQDDLGVTYNEQFF
V: TRBV4-1; size: NA; D: NA; J: TRBJ2-7; DNA: TGCGCCAGCAGCCGAGAGGAGGGGGGAGGACTAGACGAGCAGTACTTC; CDR3: CASSREEGGGLDEQYF
V: TRBV20-1; size: many; D: TRBD2; J: TRBJ2-1; DNA: TGCAGTGCTGGACCTGTGACTAGCCCTTACAATGAGCAGTTCTTC; CDR3: CSAGPVTSPYNEQFF
V: TRBV28; size: NA; D: TRBD1; J: TRBJ2-1; DNA: TGTGCCAGCAGTTCCTGGACAGGGCCCCTGGGCAATGAGCAGTTCTTC; CDR3: CASSSWTGPLGNEQFF
V: TRBV28; size: NA; D: TRBD2; J: TRBJ2-7; DNA: TGTGCCAGCAGTGGTCCCAGCGGGAGGAGCTCCTACGAGCAGTACTTC; CDR3: CASSGPSGRSSYEQYF
V: TRBV3-1; size: NA; D: NA; J: TRBJ2-7; DNA: TGTGCCAGCAGCCAAAAGCGGAGCTACAATGAGCAGTACTTC; CDR3: CASSQKRSYNEQYF
V: TRBV12-3/TRBV12-4; size: NA; D: TRBD1; J: TRBJ1-2; DNA: TGTGCCAGCAGTTCGACCACCCGGACAGGGAGGGCTGGCTACACCTTC; CDR3: CASSSTTRTGRAGYTF
V: TRBV5-1; size: NA; D: NA; J: TRBJ2-3; DNA: TGCGCCAGCAGCTTGATAGTGGGAGCGCGCACAGATACGCAGTATTTT; CDR3: CASSLIVGARTDTQYF
V: TRBV2; size: NA; D: NA; J: TRBJ1-5; DNA: TGTGCCAGCGGCCCGACAGCCGCGGGGCCCCAGCATTTT; CDR3: CASGPTAAGPQHF
V: TRBV7-2; size: few; D: NA; J: TRBJ1-1; DNA: TGTGCCAGCAGCCTAAACAAAATTACTGAAGCTTTCTTT; CDR3: CASSLNKITEAFF
V: TRBV12-3/TRBV12-4; size: NA; D: NA; J: TRBJ2-4; DNA: TGTGCCAGCAGTTTTGGTACAGCTAAAAACATTCAGTACTTC; CDR3: CASSFGTAKNIQYF
V: TRBV20-1; size: many; D: TRBD2; J: TRBJ2-7; DNA: TGCAGTGCGCCCGGGAGGACCTACGAGCAGTACTTC; CDR3: CSAPGRTYEQYF
V: TRBV5-1; size: NA; D: TRBD2; J: TRBJ2-5; DNA: TGCGCCAGCAGGAGAAGCGGGAGTCAGGAGACCCAGTACTTC; CDR3: CASRRSGSQETQYF
V: TRBV29-1; size: NA; D: NA; J: TRBJ2-5; DNA: TGCGGCGTTGACCTACCTCTAGATGGACCGCAAGGAGGGACCCAGTACTTC; CDR3: CGVDLPLDGPQGGTQYF
V: TRBV28; size: few; D: NA; J: TRBJ2-7; DNA: TGTGCCAGCAGTTCCACAGGGCTTTTTGGCGGGAGTGGGGTCGGAGAGCAGTACTTC; CDR3: CASSSTGLFGGSGVGEQYF
V: TRBV25-1; size: few; D: TRBD1; J: TRBJ1-2; DNA: TGTGCCAGCAGTAGGGGGGACAGGAGCCTTAATACTAACTATGGCTACACCTTC; CDR3: CASSRGDRSLNTNYGYTF
V: TRBV5-5; size: NA; D: TRBD1; J: TRBJ2-7; DNA: TGTGCCAGCAGCCCGACAGGGGGATTCTCCTACGAGCAGTACTTC; CDR3: CASSPTGGFSYEQYF
V: TRBV4-2; size: NA; D: NA; J: TRBJ2-7; DNA: TGTGCCAGCAGCCAAGAAACTAGCAGATCCTACGAGCAGTACTTC; CDR3: CASSQETSRSYEQYF
V: TRBV28; size: NA; D: TRBD1; J: TRBJ1-4; DNA: TGTGCCACCACAGTGGGGGCAGGGGGGGAAAAACTGTTTTTT; CDR3: CATTVGAGGEKLFF
V: TRBV30; size: NA; D: TRBD2; J: TRBJ2-5; DNA: TGTGCCTGGAGTGTACTTAGGGCTAGCGGAGAGACCCAGTACTTC; CDR3: CAWSVLRASGETQYF
V: TRBV20-1; size: NA; D: NA; J: TRBJ1-1; DNA: TGCAGTGCTAGTACAGTGACTGAAGCTTTCTTT; CDR3: CSASTVTEAFF
V: TRBV12-3/TRBV12-4; size: NA; D: NA; J: TRBJ2-3; DNA: TGTGCCAGCAGTCCAGGACTTAGCTTGGGGCCGCCGGATACGCAGTATTTT; CDR3: CASSPGLSLGPPDTQYF
V: TRBV11-3; size: many; D: NA; J: TRBJ2-5; DNA: TGTGCCAGCAGCTTAGACAGGGCAGAGACCCAGTACTTC; CDR3: CASSLDRAETQYF
V: TRBV3-1; size: NA; D: NA; J: TRBJ2-7; DNA: TGTGCCAGCAGCCAGCCTTTTTACCCCTACGAGCAGTACTTC; CDR3: CASSQPFYPYEQYF
V: TRBV11-3; size: NA; D: NA; J: TRBJ2-6; DNA: TGTGCCAGCAGCTTTACAGCCTCTGGGGCCAACGTCCTGACTTTC; CDR3: CASSFTASGANVLTF
V: TRBV28; size: NA; D: NA; J: TRBJ1-5; DNA: TGTGCCAGCAGACAGGGTGTCGGCAGCAATCAGCCCCAGCATTTT; CDR3: CASRQGVGSNQPQHF
V: TRBV20-1; size: once; D: NA; J: TRBJ2-5; DNA: TGCAGTGCTAGAGATCAGGGGGGGACCCAGTACTTC; CDR3: CSARDQGGTQYF
V: TRBV4-3; size: NA; D: NA; J: TRBJ1-1; DNA: TGCGCCAGCAGCCAAGGATTGAAGAACACTGAAGCTTTCTTT; CDR3: CASSQGLKNTEAFF
V: TRBV24-1; size: NA; D: NA; J: TRBJ1-5; DNA: TGTGCCACCAGTGATTTGCTTGCTGGGTACAGCAATCAGCCCCAGCATTTT; CDR3: CATSDLLAGYSNQPQHF